The entry below describes one T cell receptor (beta chain). This record comes from a study of shared clonotypes between healthy human individuals. Assay used: immunoSEQ multiplex PCR; TCRdb lists only in-frame clones, some missing. The data contain about 2.4 million clones, 90% to 95% of them singletons. The CDR3 loop spans 16 amino acids. Germline loops: CDR1 SNHLY, CDR2 FYNNEI. Trimming shortened V by 6 bases and J by 2 bases, and 19 bases separated the two germline ends. The chain uses TRBV2 and TRBJ1-1, with D unresolved. Material: naive CD4+ T cells from PBMCs. Subset indicated: CD45RA+ positively selected. The clonotype originates from a man between 18 and 35 years old in good health. Some clones in this sample may be carry-over from other donors' samples. The CDR3 reads CASSVERGPTNTEAFF. As DNA, the CDR3 is TGTGCCAGCAGCGTCGAACGGGGTCCCACTAACACTGAAGCTTTCTTT.